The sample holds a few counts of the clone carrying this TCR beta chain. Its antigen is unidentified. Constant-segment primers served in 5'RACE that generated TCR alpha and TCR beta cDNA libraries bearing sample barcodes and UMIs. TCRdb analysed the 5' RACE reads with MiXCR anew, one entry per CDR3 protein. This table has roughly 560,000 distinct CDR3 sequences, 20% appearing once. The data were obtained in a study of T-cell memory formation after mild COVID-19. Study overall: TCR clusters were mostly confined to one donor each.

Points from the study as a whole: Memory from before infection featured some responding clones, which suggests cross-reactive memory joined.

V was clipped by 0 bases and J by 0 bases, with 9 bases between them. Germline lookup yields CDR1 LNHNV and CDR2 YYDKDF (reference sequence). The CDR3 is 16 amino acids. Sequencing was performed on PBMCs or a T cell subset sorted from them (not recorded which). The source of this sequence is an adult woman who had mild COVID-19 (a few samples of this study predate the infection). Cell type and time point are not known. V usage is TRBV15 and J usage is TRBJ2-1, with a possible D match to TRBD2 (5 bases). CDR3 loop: CATSREAEPSYNEQFF. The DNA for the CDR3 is TGTGCCACCAGCAGAGAAGCGGAGCCCTCCTACAATGAGCAGTTCTTC.